This T cell receptor beta chain was captured by sequencing in a study of blood T cell repertoires in COVID-19. Trimming cost V 7 bases and J 4 bases, with 11 bases left between them. Germline CDR1 ENHRY, CDR2 SYGVKD. The CDR3 consists of 14 residues. The repertoire was sequenced with immunoSEQ multiplex PCR; TCRdb's copy has only in-frame clones and lacks some. The sample includes 150,000 to 200,000 clones, roughly four fifths of them seen just once. The chain recombines TRBV10-3 with TRBJ2-6, with D maybe TRBD2 (5 bases). The sample comprised PBMCs or T cells enriched from blood (not recorded which). The origin of this receptor is a man aged 35-49 years who had recovered from COVID-19. The CDR3 loop reads CAIKRDQGANVLTF. CDR3 DNA: TGTGCCATCAAACGGGATCAGGGGGCCAACGTCCTGACTTTC.